The 17 T cell receptor beta chains listed next were all sequenced from one sample in a study of CD8+ T cells in alopecia areata. As the sequencing template, cDNA was produced by extracting RNA and reverse transcribing it. TCRdb's copy holds only in-frame clones and misses some; the assay was immunoSEQ multiplex PCR. The table lists roughly 170,000 clones, around three fifths of them singletons. The starting material was CD4+ T cells sorted from blood, obtained at week 0. All receptors derive from a human donor with alopecia areata.

The chain couples TRBV27 to TRBJ2-2, with D unclear. The CDR3 runs 13 residues. The germline V gene encodes CDR1 MNHEY and CDR2 SMNVEV (reference sequence). V lost 6 bases and J lost 2, with 7 bases in between. The CDR3 loop is CASSRTNTGELFF. CDR3 in DNA: TGTGCCAGCAGCCGTACCAACACCGGGGAGCTGTTTTTT.

This clone was seen only a few times. The chain carries TRBV27 and TRBJ1-3, with unresolved D. The CDR3 contains 14 residues. Trimming pared 7 bases from V and 0 bases from J, leaving 10 bases between. Germline-derived CDR1 and CDR2 are MNHEY and SMNVEV (reference sequence). DNA for the CDR3: TGTGCCAGCAAGCAGGCTCCCTCTGGAAACACCATATATTTT. Protein product: CASKQAPSGNTIYF.

The rearrangement uses TRBV30 and TRBJ1-5; 7 bases are a match to TRBD1. Germline V gene lookup returns CDR1 GTSNPN and CDR2 SVGIG (reference sequence). The CDR3 has 16 residues. After removal of 0 bases from V and 4 bases from J, the junction contained 9 bases not matched to a gene. CDR3 nucleotides: TGTGCCTGGAGTGTACCCTCCGCACAGGGGAATCAGCCCCAGCATTTT. It encodes CAWSVPSAQGNQPQHF.

The chain has TRBV2 and TRBJ2-5; 12 nucleotides agree with TRBD2. V lost 5 bases, J lost 5 bases, and 6 bases stayed unmatched. Germline V gives CDR1 SNHLY, CDR2 FYNNEI. The CDR3 has 15 residues. The DNA for the CDR3 is TGTGCCAGCAGTCCGGGACTAGCGGGTGGCGAGACCCAGTACTTC. Residues: CASSPGLAGGETQYF. Looking up the rest from reference TRBV2 and TRBJ2-5 gives the full variable domain: EPEVTQTPSHQVTQMGQEVILRCVPISNHLYFYWYRQILGQKVEFLVSFYNNEISEKSEIFDDQFSVERPDGSNFTLKIRSTKLEDSAMYFCASSPGLAGGETQYFGPGTRLLVL.

This sequence joins TRBV25-1 and TRBJ1-6, with 9 nucleotides matching TRBD1. Germline V CDR1 and CDR2: MGHDK, SYGVNS. V shed 2 bases and J 7 bases; nucleotides not matched to a gene: 0. CDR3 length equals 14 residues. As DNA, the CDR3 is TGTGCCAGCAGTGAAGGGACAGGGAATTCACCCCTCCACTTT. Its translation is CASSEGTGNSPLHF.

The chain carries TRBV6-1 and TRBJ1-4; D is unclear. Trimming took off 2 bases at V and 7 bases at J, with 8 bases between the two ends. The CDR3 totals 13 residues. Per germline, CDR1 MNHNS and CDR2 SASEGT. CDR3 protein: CASSEFWSEKLFF. The CDR3 DNA follows: TGTGCCAGCAGTGAATTTTGGAGTGAAAAACTGTTTTTT.

The rearrangement joins TRBV6-5 to TRBJ2-3, with TRBD2 identical over 9 bases. V lost 6 bases, J lost 2 bases, and 3 bases stayed unmatched. Per germline, CDR1 MNHEY and CDR2 SVGAGI. This CDR3 comprises 14 residues. The CDR3 sequence is CASRGLAFTDTQYF. DNA for the CDR3: TGTGCCAGCAGGGGACTAGCCTTCACAGATACGCAGTATTTT.

In nucleotides, the CDR3 is TGCGCCAGCAGCTCATCCCCCTCGGTTTCAGAGCAGTACTTC. It is translated as CASSSSPSVSEQYF. This chain uses TRBV5-1 with TRBJ2-7; D not resolved. The germline V and J ends were trimmed by 3 bases and 7 bases, with 17 bases remaining between them. This CDR3 is 14 amino acids long. The germline CDR1 and CDR2 sequences are SGHRS and YFSETQ.

This rearrangement joins TRBV7-8 to TRBJ2-3, with TRBD1 matching over 10 bases. CDR1 is SGHVS, CDR2 FQNEAQ, per germline. The CDR3 runs 16 residues. Trimming cost V 1 base and J 9 bases; bases outside gene matches: 10. DNA of the CDR3: TGTGCCAGCAGCTTAGTAGGGACAGGGGACCGGGGGACGCAGTATTTT. This codes for CASSLVGTGDRGTQYF. The full variable domain, with the rest looked up from reference TRBV7-8 and TRBJ2-3, is GAGVSQSPRYKVAKRGQDVALRCDPISGHVSLFWYQQALGQGPEFLTYFQNEAQLDKSGLPSDRFFAERPEGSVSTLKIQRTQQEDSAVYLCASSLVGTGDRGTQYFGPGTRLTVL.

This clone occurred a few times. The chain uses TRBV29-1 and TRBJ2-5; 11 bases match TRBD2. CDR1 SQVTM and CDR2 ANQGSEA come from the germline V gene. V trimming: 4 bases; J trimming: 5 bases; junction bases outside the gene matches: 3. The CDR3 spans 13 residues. CDR3: CSVAGLAVETQYF. DNA for the CDR3: TGCAGCGTTGCGGGACTAGCGGTTGAGACCCAGTACTTC.

As to this clone: Additional DNA sequences in this sample encode the identical CDR3. The chain links TRBV5-1 to TRBJ2-5; no reliable D call. The V end was cut by 2 bases, the J end by 1 base, with 0 bases between. Germline-derived CDR1 and CDR2 are SGHRS and YFSETQ. The CDR3 loop spans 11 amino acids. The CDR3: CASSFQETQYF. CDR3 in DNA: TGCGCCAGCAGCTTCCAAGAGACCCAGTACTTC.

The rearrangement links TRBV5-4 to TRBJ2-7; 10 positions match TRBD1. The V segment lost 4 bases and the J segment 5 bases; nucleotides outside the gene matches: 6. The CDR3 has 14 residues. CDR1 is SGHNT, CDR2 YYREEE, per germline (reference sequence). CDR3 bases: TGTGCCAGCAGCAACCGGGACAGGGGTCACGAGCAGTACTTC. Amino acids: CASSNRDRGHEQYF.

This sequence joins TRBV6-5 and TRBJ1-4; TRBD1 matches at 7 bases. The ends lost 6 bases at V and 5 bases at J; junction bases unmatched: 3. The CDR3 has 13 amino acids. The germline CDR1 and CDR2 sequences are MNHEY and SVGAGI. The CDR3 bases are TGTGCCAGCAGGCAGGGGGGAAATGAAAAACTGTTTTTT. Translation: CASRQGGNEKLFF.

This clone has only a few counts. The chain joins TRBV12-5 to TRBJ1-3; D remains unclear. V lost 9 bases, J lost 2 bases, and 8 bases lay in between. CDR3 length: 12 amino acids. Germline CDR1 is LGHNT and CDR2 is FRNRAP. The CDR3 DNA sequence: TGTGCTAGCGCTGCCCCTGGAAACACCATATATTTT. Protein product: CASAAPGNTIYF.

There are a few counts of this clone. The CDR3 reads CASSLTGQGKETQYF. For the CDR3, the DNA is TGTGCCAGCAGCTTAACCGGACAGGGGAAAGAGACCCAGTACTTC. This sequence joins TRBV7-3 and TRBJ2-5; 9 bases are a match to TRBD1. The V segment lost 0 bases and the J segment 3 bases; nucleotides outside the gene matches: 2. The CDR3 is 15 residues long. Germline loops: CDR1 SGHTA, CDR2 FQGTGA.

The rearrangement joins TRBV6-5 to TRBJ1-4; possible D gene TRBD1, 5 bases. CDR1 MNHEY and CDR2 SVGAGI come from the germline V gene. This CDR3 has 13 residues. V was clipped by 4 bases and J by 11 bases, with 14 bases between them. The CDR3 DNA sequence: TGTGCCAGCAGTTTTTCAGGGCCTCGGAAACTGTTTTTT. Its protein is CASSFSGPRKLFF.

The chain couples TRBV20-1 to TRBJ1-2; D unclear. Per germline, CDR1 DFQATT and CDR2 SNEGSKA (reference sequence). This CDR3 region has 9 residues. The V end was cut by 4 bases, the J end by 6 bases, with 3 bases between. This CDR3 reads CSAIHGYTF. CDR3 bases: TGCAGTGCTATTCATGGCTACACCTTC.